These T cell receptor beta chains were read from a single sample in a study of blood T cell repertoires in COVID-19. Produced via immunoSEQ multiplex PCR; TCRdb's table is partial and in-frame only. In the table there are 85,000 to 90,000 clones, approximately 87% of which are singletons. Sequencing input: peripheral blood. The receptors stem from a human donor in a cohort sampled during active COVID-19. CDR3s include the opening cysteine and the closing phenylalanine or tryptophan. Each record gives: J gene, V gene, D gene, clone size, CDR3 protein, CDR3 DNA. D genes are given only for firm matches. Size is omitted from some rows. Given values are once, few, many or a class for expanded clones.

TRBJ2-1,TRBV7-7,TRBD2,once,CASSRTSGSANEQFF,TGTGCCAGCAGCCGGACTAGCGGGAGCGCCAATGAGCAGTTCTTC
TRBJ2-3,TRBV27,TRBD2,.,CASSSQREEGTDTQYF,TGTGCCAGCAGTTCTCAGCGGGAGGAGGGCACAGATACGCAGTATTTT
TRBJ1-1,TRBV28,.,.,CASSLNRDTEAFF,TGTGCCAGCAGTTTAAACAGGGACACTGAAGCTTTCTTT
TRBJ1-2,TRBV6-5,.,once,CASSLLLGGGNYGYTF,TGTGCCAGCAGTTTACTCCTGGGAGGCGGTAACTATGGCTACACCTTC
TRBJ2-3,TRBV2,.,.,CASTRSSGADTQYF,TGTGCCAGCACCCGATCTTCAGGGGCAGATACGCAGTATTTT
TRBJ2-1,TRBV28,TRBD2,.,CASSLFAGVYNEQFF,TGTGCCAGCAGTCTCTTTGCGGGAGTATACAATGAGCAGTTCTTC
TRBJ1-1,TRBV4-1,.,few,CASSGREAEAFF,TGCGCCAGCAGCGGGCGGGAGGCTGAAGCTTTCTTT
TRBJ2-7,TRBV7-9,.,once,CASSVSRMDWKEQYF,TGTGCCAGCAGCGTAAGTAGAATGGACTGGAAGGAGCAGTACTTC
TRBJ1-2,TRBV5-4,.,.,CASSLGGEVGYGYTF,TGTGCCAGCAGCTTGGGTGGGGAGGTGGGCTATGGCTACACCTTC
TRBJ2-5,TRBV18,TRBD2,.,CASSPRPAGEETQYF,TGTGCCAGTTCACCACGTCCAGCGGGAGAAGAGACCCAGTACTTC
TRBJ2-3,TRBV19,TRBD1,.,CASSIVGGRGKDTQYF,TGTGCCAGTAGTATAGTCGGAGGCAGGGGGAAAGATACGCAGTATTTT
TRBJ2-6,TRBV21-1,.,.,CASTRRTGGYSGANVLTF,TGTGCCAGCACCAGGAGGACAGGGGGCTACTCTGGGGCCAACGTCCTGACTTTC
TRBJ2-1,TRBV2,TRBD2,.,CASGTSGRGEQFF,TGTGCCAGCGGGACTAGCGGGAGGGGTGAGCAGTTCTTC
TRBJ1-2,TRBV25-1,.,.,CASGDWTYGYTF,TGTGCCAGCGGGGACTGGACCTATGGCTACACCTTC
TRBJ1-1,TRBV6-4,TRBD1,.,CASSGQGMNTEAFF,TGTGCCAGCAGTGGACAGGGAATGAACACTGAAGCTTTCTTT
TRBJ2-5,TRBV28,.,.,CASSFNNDLKETQYF,TGTGCCAGCAGTTTTAATAACGACTTGAAAGAGACCCAGTACTTC
TRBJ2-3,TRBV10-1,.,few,CASSPAGRGKDTQYF,TGCGCCAGCAGTCCAGCGGGCCGAGGGAAAGATACGCAGTATTTT
TRBJ1-2,TRBV27,.,few,CASGPTGTEVRANYGYTF,TGTGCCAGCGGCCCGACAGGAACCGAAGTGAGAGCTAACTATGGCTACACCTTC
TRBJ2-5,TRBV9,.,.,CASSGGTGETQYF,TGTGCCAGCAGCGGCGGGACGGGAGAGACCCAGTACTTC
TRBJ1-1,TRBV9,.,.,CASSVDGNTEAFF,TGTGCCAGCAGCGTAGACGGGAACACTGAAGCTTTCTTT
TRBJ2-7,TRBV13,.,.,CASSSRSNYEQYF,TGTGCCAGCAGCTCTCGGTCGAACTACGAGCAGTACTTC
TRBJ2-6,TRBV5-1,.,.,CASSLSTGANVLTF,TGCGCCAGCAGCTTGAGCACTGGGGCCAACGTCCTGACTTTC
TRBJ2-1,TRBV15,TRBD2,.,CATSRDPSGGEQFF,TGTGCCACCAGCAGAGATCCTTCGGGGGGTGAGCAGTTCTTC
TRBJ1-4,TRBV15,.,.,CATSRRRGGANEKLFF,TGTGCCACCAGCAGACGGCGGGGTGGAGCTAATGAAAAACTGTTTTTT
TRBJ1-5,TRBV11-2,.,once,CASSLSGNNQPQHF,TGTGCCAGCAGCTTATCCGGTAACAATCAGCCCCAGCATTTT
TRBJ1-1,TRBV27,.,.,CASSLGRTNTEAFF,TGTGCCAGCAGTTTAGGCAGAACAAACACTGAAGCTTTCTTT
TRBJ1-2,TRBV2,.,.,CASTPGGPPFVNNYGYTF,TGTGCCAGCACCCCCGGCGGTCCACCCTTCGTAAATAACTATGGCTACACCTTC
TRBJ2-7,TRBV18,TRBD2,.,CASSPPGLKGGVGEQYF,TGTGCCAGCTCACCTCCGGGACTAAAGGGTGGAGTCGGCGAGCAGTACTTC
TRBJ2-3,TRBV7-7,TRBD2,.,CASSPTRGRTDTQYF,TGTGCTAGCAGCCCAACCCGCGGGAGGACAGATACGCAGTATTTT
TRBJ1-5,TRBV19,.,.,CASSIWGQGGNQPQHF,TGTGCCAGTAGTATCTGGGGGCAGGGTGGCAATCAGCCCCAGCATTTT
TRBJ2-1,TRBV27,TRBD2,.,CASSLEAGTSGYNEQFF,TGTGCCAGCAGTTTAGAGGCGGGGACTAGCGGCTACAATGAGCAGTTCTTC
TRBJ1-5,TRBV19,.,few,CASSIGGGGQPQHF,TGTGCCAGTAGTATTGGGGGGGGCGGACAGCCCCAGCATTTT
TRBJ2-7,TRBV7-9,TRBD1,.,CASSLGRGQGKYEQYF,TGTGCCAGCAGCTTAGGTAGGGGACAGGGAAAGTACGAGCAGTACTTC
TRBJ2-7,TRBV19,.,.,CASSIRGGTYEQYF,TGTGCCAGTAGTATACGAGGGGGAACCTACGAGCAGTACTTC
TRBJ2-7,TRBV3-1/TRBV3-2,TRBD2,.,CASSQDPLAGGYEQYF,TGTGCCAGCAGCCAAGACCCACTAGCGGGAGGGTACGAGCAGTACTTC
TRBJ1-5,TRBV16,.,.,CASSGQANQPQHF,TGTGCCAGCAGTGGGCAGGCCAATCAGCCCCAGCATTTT
TRBJ1-2,TRBV19,TRBD1,.,CASSSRQGASYGYTF,TGTGCCAGTAGTTCAAGACAGGGGGCATCCTATGGCTACACCTTC
TRBJ2-3,TRBV6-2/TRBV6-3,TRBD1,.,CASSPRTGGDTQYF,TGTGCCAGCAGTCCCCGGACAGGGGGAGATACGCAGTATTTT
TRBJ2-1,TRBV30,TRBD2,.,CAWERGVNNEQFF,TGTGCCTGGGAGCGGGGAGTGAACAATGAGCAGTTCTTC
TRBJ2-5,TRBV6-5,TRBD2,.,CASSLAGGGQETQYF,TGTGCCAGCAGCCTAGCGGGAGGGGGCCAAGAGACCCAGTACTTC
TRBJ2-7,TRBV6-5,TRBD2,.,CASSRTSGREYEQYF,TGTGCCAGCAGCAGGACTAGCGGGAGAGAATACGAGCAGTACTTC
TRBJ2-1,TRBV19,TRBD1,.,CASIQGVGQSFNEQFF,TGTGCCAGTATTCAGGGAGTGGGACAGTCCTTCAATGAGCAGTTCTTC
TRBJ1-1,TRBV29-1,.,once,CSVGTVFGNTEAFF,TGCAGCGTCGGTACAGTGTTTGGGAACACTGAAGCTTTCTTT
TRBJ1-3,TRBV28,TRBD1,.,CASSFIRDSSGNTIYF,TGTGCCAGCAGTTTTATCCGGGACAGCTCTGGAAACACCATATATTTT
TRBJ2-3,TRBV9,.,once,CASSVASISTDTQYF,TGTGCCAGCAGCGTAGCTAGCATTAGCACAGATACGCAGTATTTT
TRBJ2-7,TRBV28,TRBD1,once,CASSSTGGGAGAYEQYF,TGTGCCAGCAGTTCTACAGGGGGCGGAGCGGGTGCCTACGAGCAGTACTTC
TRBJ1-5,TRBV19,TRBD1,.,CASRGTDNQPQHF,TGTGCCAGTCGAGGGACAGACAATCAGCCCCAGCATTTT
TRBJ1-2,TRBV5-4,TRBD1,once,CASRHGTGQGDGYTF,TGTGCCAGCAGACACGGTACGGGACAGGGGGATGGCTACACCTTC
TRBJ1-1,TRBV27,TRBD1,.,CASSPQGALRTEAFF,TGTGCCAGCAGTCCTCAGGGGGCGCTACGCACTGAAGCTTTCTTT
TRBJ2-1,TRBV7-3,.,once,CASSLRGGVLGSNEQFF,TGCGCCAGCAGCTTAAGGGGGGGCGTTTTGGGATCCAATGAGCAGTTCTTC
TRBJ1-6,TRBV5-1,.,.,CASSQFTNVPSPLHF,TGCGCCAGCAGCCAGTTTACAAACGTACCTTCACCCCTCCACTTT
TRBJ2-1,TRBV4-2,TRBD2,few,CASSQMSGLAGVTGYNEQFF,TGTGCCAGCAGCCAGATGTCGGGACTAGCGGGAGTCACCGGCTACAATGAGCAGTTCTTC
TRBJ2-2,TRBV25-1,TRBD2,.,CASSEFLAGDTGELFF,TGTGCCAGCAGTGAGTTTTTAGCGGGGGACACCGGGGAGCTGTTTTTT
TRBJ2-7,TRBV6-2/TRBV6-3,TRBD2,.,CASSTQAGGPYEQYF,TGTGCCAGCAGTACCCAAGCGGGAGGCCCTTACGAGCAGTACTTC
TRBJ1-4,TRBV6-5,.,.,CASSYGSQSEKLFF,TGTGCCAGCAGTTACGGGAGCCAAAGTGAAAAACTGTTTTTT